This TCR beta chain was found in a study of shared clonotypes between healthy human individuals. Overall study context: CD4 naive cells filled three plates per donor, CD4 memory three, CD8 naive two and CD8 memory one. The study, taken as a whole, reports: Apart from blood, nothing was sampled; tissue repertoires likely differ. Relative to clonotypes present in all four donors, those not shared had lower generation probabilities.

About this clone: Its matching antigen is unknown.

Across several immunoSEQ plates, the genomic DNA of each subset was split evenly. Sequencing used immunoSEQ multiplex PCR; TCRdb keeps in-frame clones, though not all of them. Of 2,500,000 or so clones listed, under 95% are singletons. The origin of this receptor is a man aged 18 to 30 in good health. Some clones in this sample may be carry-over from other donors' samples. The sequenced material came from naive CD4+ T cells from PBMCs. This sample's subset: CD45RA+ positively selected.

The CDR3 sequence is CASSRQGASNTIYF. CDR3 DNA: TGTGCCAGCAGCCGGCAGGGGGCATCCAACACCATATATTTT. This chain links TRBV7-2 with TRBJ1-3; 8 bases match TRBD1. There are 14 residues in the CDR3. The V and J ends lost 5 bases and 7 bases, in that order; junction bases with no gene match: 7. Per germline, CDR1 SGHTA and CDR2 FQGNSA.